A selection of T cell receptor beta chains follows, all from one sample in a study of T cells after yellow fever vaccination. One entry per CDR3 protein, called by TCRdb with MiXCR from the 5' RACE reads. The sample has tens of thousands of distinct CDR3 sequences; 6.5% are singletons. The sequenced sample was CD8+ T cells sorted from PBMCs, obtained more than 40 days after the first yellow fever vaccination. The receptors stem from a man between 18 and 29 years old who received the YFV17D yellow fever vaccine. The CDR3 runs from the conserved cysteine through the conserved F or W. The order of the fields is D gene, V gene, clone size, J gene, CDR3 protein. A D gene is named only where the DNA matches it firmly. Each size is once, few or many counts, or a class when the clone is expanded.

D gene: -
V gene: TRBV7-9
clone size: few
J gene: TRBJ2-7
CDR3 protein: CASSPPGPYEQYF

D gene: -
V gene: TRBV20-1
clone size: many
J gene: TRBJ1-5
CDR3 protein: CSAEPGWALNQPQHF

D gene: TRBD1
V gene: TRBV29-1
clone size: many
J gene: TRBJ2-7
CDR3 protein: CSVVAGTGTIEQYF

D gene: -
V gene: TRBV25-1
clone size: few
J gene: TRBJ2-5
CDR3 protein: CASSQDEGYETQYF

D gene: TRBD2
V gene: TRBV27
clone size: few
J gene: TRBJ2-1
CDR3 protein: CASSKLAGGPHEQFF

D gene: -
V gene: TRBV29-1
clone size: many
J gene: TRBJ2-7
CDR3 protein: CSVVWGSYEQYF

D gene: -
V gene: TRBV4-3
clone size: many
J gene: TRBJ1-6
CDR3 protein: CASSQVGRAAPLHF

D gene: TRBD1
V gene: TRBV4-3
clone size: many
J gene: TRBJ2-1
CDR3 protein: CASSREGAGGHFYNEQFF

D gene: -
V gene: TRBV5-1
clone size: few
J gene: TRBJ1-3
CDR3 protein: CASSFGVGGLSGNTIYF

D gene: TRBD2
V gene: TRBV5-1
clone size: few
J gene: TRBJ2-3
CDR3 protein: CASVFSGGTDTQYF

D gene: -
V gene: TRBV7-9
clone size: many
J gene: TRBJ2-5
CDR3 protein: CASSLARGAPETQYF